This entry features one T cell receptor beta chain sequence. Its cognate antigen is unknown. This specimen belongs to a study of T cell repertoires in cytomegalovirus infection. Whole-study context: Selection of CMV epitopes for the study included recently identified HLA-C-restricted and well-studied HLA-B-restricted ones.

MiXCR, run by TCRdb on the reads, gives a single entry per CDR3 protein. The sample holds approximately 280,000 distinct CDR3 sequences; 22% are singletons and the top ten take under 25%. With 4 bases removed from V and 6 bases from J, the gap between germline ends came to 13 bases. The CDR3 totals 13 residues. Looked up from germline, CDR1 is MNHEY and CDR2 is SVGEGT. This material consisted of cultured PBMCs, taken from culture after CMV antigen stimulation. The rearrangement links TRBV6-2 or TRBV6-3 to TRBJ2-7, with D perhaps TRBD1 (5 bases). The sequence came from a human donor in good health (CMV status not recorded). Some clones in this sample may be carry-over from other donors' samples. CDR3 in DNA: TGTGCCAGCAGTTTGGGGCCGCTCGTCGAGCAGTACGTC. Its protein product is CASSLGPLVEQYV.